The TCR beta chain under discussion was sequenced for a study of human T cells and chemical hapten exposure. Study in general: The scalp of each patient received a weekly diphenylcyclopropenone dose for the full roughly 24-week study.

This sample's time point: patch test 2, 6 weeks after DPC sensitization. Treatment noted: therapeutic diphenylcyclopropenone sensitization with weekly scalp DPC. Germline-derived CDR1 and CDR2 are SGHRS and YFSETQ. The junction had 4 bases not matched to a gene; V was cut back by 4 bases and J by 4 bases. There are 15 residues in the CDR3. TCRdb re-called the RACE reads through MiXCR, storing one row per CDR3 protein. The sample has around 360,000 distinct CDR3 sequences, roughly 6.3% seen once. This chain joins TRBV5-1 and TRBJ2-1; 11 nucleotides match TRBD2. This TCR was sampled from a woman aged 18-29 years with alopecia areata. Some clones in this sample may be carry-over from other donors' samples. This sample comprised whole blood, obtained in connection with sensitization to the hapten diphenylcyclopropenone (DPC). The CDR3 region is CASSGGLAAYNEQFF. DNA for the CDR3: TGCGCCAGCAGCGGGGGACTAGCGGCTTACAATGAGCAGTTCTTC.